This TCR beta chain came from a study of a mutant IDH1 vaccine in newly diagnosed glioma. Overall study: Initiation of the vaccine course occurred 4-6 weeks after radiotherapy alone, or alongside temozolomide cycles. There were approximately 60% males and around 38% females among treated patients, whose mean age was roughly 40 years.

As regards this clone: Its antigen is not identified.

This CDR3 region has 13 residues. Germline V gene data show CDR1 as GTSNPN and CDR2 as SVGIG (reference sequence). Trimming took 0 bases from V and 5 from J, leaving 7 bases between them. Sequenced by immunoSEQ multiplex PCR; TCRdb stores in-frame clones only, minus some. The repertoire consists of about 65,000 clones, with around 81% occurring once and the leading ten covering 5.4%. Study conclusions and caveats: Pseudoprogression seemed unrelated to changes in top peripheral T cell clonotypes.

Time point: week 35, safety follow-up. Each dose delivered 300 ug of mutant IDH1 20-mer peptide subcutaneously with imiquimod. Each patient was administered eight vaccinations, scheduled in weeks 1, 3, 5, 7, 11, 15, 19 and 23. The source is a man in his forties with glioma. V and J are TRBV30 and TRBJ1-4, with D unclear. The sample in question was PBMCs, obtained from a glioma patient whose treatment included an IDH1 peptide vaccine. The CDR3 is CAWSVGRNEKLFF. CDR3 sequence (DNA): TGTGCCTGGAGTGTAGGACGGAATGAAAAACTGTTTTTT.